The entry below describes one T cell receptor beta chain. Germline lookup yields CDR1 SNHLY and CDR2 FYNNEI. V was clipped by 2 bases and J by 2 bases, with 4 bases between them. The CDR3 is made up of 12 amino acids. The data are from a study of neoadjuvant nivolumab and ipilimumab in lung cancer. As for the study in general: Nivolumab 3 mg/kg was given days 1, 15 and 29, plus ipilimumab 1 mg/kg day 1 in combination.

The data were produced by immunoSEQ multiplex PCR, yet TCRdb's version contains in-frame clones alone and is incomplete. The repertoire consists of under 50,000 clones, with around nine tenths occurring once and the leading ten covering about 3.5%. The receptor's source is an adult with non-small cell lung cancer. Some clones in this sample may be carry-over from other donors' samples. The material sequenced was blood, taken before neoadjuvant nivolumab, alone or with ipilimumab. The V and J genes are TRBV2 and TRBJ2-7; D is ambiguous. The CDR3 bases are TGTGCCAGCAGTGAACAGACCTACGAGCAGTACTTC. Protein product: CASSEQTYEQYF.